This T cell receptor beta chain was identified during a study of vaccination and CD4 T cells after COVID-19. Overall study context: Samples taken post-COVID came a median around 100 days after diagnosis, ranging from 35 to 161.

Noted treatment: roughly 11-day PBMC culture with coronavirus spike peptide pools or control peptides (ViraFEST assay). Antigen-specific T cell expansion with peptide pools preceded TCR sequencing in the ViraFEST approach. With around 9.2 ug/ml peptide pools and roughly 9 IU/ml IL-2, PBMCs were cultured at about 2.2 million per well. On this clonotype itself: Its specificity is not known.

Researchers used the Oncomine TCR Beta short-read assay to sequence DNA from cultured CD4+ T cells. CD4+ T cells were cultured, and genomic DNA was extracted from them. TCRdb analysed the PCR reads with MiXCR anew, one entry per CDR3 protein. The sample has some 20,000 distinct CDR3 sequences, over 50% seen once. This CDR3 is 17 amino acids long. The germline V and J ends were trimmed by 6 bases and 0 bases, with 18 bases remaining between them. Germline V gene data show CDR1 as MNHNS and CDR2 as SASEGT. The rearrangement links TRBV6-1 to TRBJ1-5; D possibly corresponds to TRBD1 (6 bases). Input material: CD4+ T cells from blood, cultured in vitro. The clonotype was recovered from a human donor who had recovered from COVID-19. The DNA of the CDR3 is TGTGCCAGCAGCCCTAGGGGGTTTGGGGATAGCAATCAGCCCCAGCATTTT. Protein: CASSPRGFGDSNQPQHF.